The 11 T cell receptor beta chains presented below share a single source sample, sequenced in a study of graft-versus-host responses after intestinal transplantation. Assay: immunoSEQ multiplex PCR; the TCRdb copy retains only in-frame clones and omits some. The sample has approximately 99,000 clones, 75% to 95% seen once. Their recognized antigens are unknown. Sequences were derived from unstimulated CD4+ T cells sorted from spleen or lymph node cells, sampled before transplant. All receptors come from a human donor who was the organ donor for an intestinal transplant.

The rearrangement links TRBV4-1 to TRBJ2-7; TRBD2 matches 10 bases. In germline, CDR1 is MGHRA, CDR2 YSYEKL. Losses at the gene ends were 1 base for V and 3 bases for J; bases not matched to a gene: 6. The CDR3 is 16 amino acids. CDR3 protein: CASSQGTSGIYYEQYF. In DNA, the CDR3 is TGCGCCAGCAGCCAAGGGACTAGCGGAATTTACTACGAGCAGTACTTC.

CDR3 DNA: TGTGCCAGCAGTGAGCAGGAGCAGTACTTC. Protein product: CASSEQEQYF. This chain links TRBV6-1 with TRBJ2-7; D is undetermined. The CDR3 is 10 residues long. The germline gives CDR1 MNHNS, CDR2 SASEGT. V gave up 3 bases and J gave up 7 bases, with 4 bases separating them.

The chain uses TRBV25-1 and TRBJ2-7; a weak D match, TRBD1 (6 bases). Trimming stripped 6 bases from V and 1 base from J, with 10 bases between. Germline V gives CDR1 MGHDK, CDR2 SYGVNS. This CDR3 has 13 amino acids. CDR3 sequence: CASSDRRSYEQYF. The CDR3 coding sequence is TGTGCCAGCAGCGACAGGAGATCCTACGAGCAGTACTTC.

The J gene is TRBJ2-1, the V gene TRBV7-2; TRBD1 matches 9 bases. Unmatched junction bases numbered 4, after V lost 2 bases and J lost 8 bases. Germline assignment: CDR1 SGHTA and CDR2 FQGNSA. The CDR3 is made up of 14 amino acids. CDR3 DNA sequence: TGTGCCAGCAGCTTACGGGACAGGGTTCATGAGCAGTTCTTC. It yields the protein CASSLRDRVHEQFF.

The rearrangement links TRBV7-2 to TRBJ2-7; the match to TRBD1 covers 7 bases. The CDR3 loop spans 14 amino acids. Germline CDR1 and CDR2: SGHTA and FQGNSA. Trimming removed 2 bases from V and 2 bases from J; junction bases left unmatched: 3. CDR3 coding DNA: TGTGCCAGCAGCTTAACCGGACAGGCCTACGAGCAGTACTTC. Translated: CASSLTGQAYEQYF.

The chain couples TRBV6-5 to TRBJ1-1, with 7 bases aligning to TRBD1. CDR3 length: 14 amino acids. Trimming took 5 bases from V and 4 from J; bases not matched to a gene: 7. Per germline, CDR1 MNHEY and CDR2 SVGAGI. CDR3 sequence (DNA): TGTGCCAGCAGTGTAACAGGGGCCATCACTGAAGCTTTCTTT. Translation gives CASSVTGAITEAFF.

The chain recombines TRBV4-3 with TRBJ2-5; D perhaps matches TRBD1 (6 bases). The end of the DNA aligns better with TRBJ2-7, so the J call may be wrong. Germline lookup yields CDR1 LGHNA and CDR2 YSLEER. This CDR3 comprises 13 residues. The CDR3 spells CASSHIQGYEQYF. CDR3 sequence (DNA): TGCGCCAGCAGCCATATACAGGGATACGAGCAGTACTTC.

The V and J genes are TRBV7-8 and TRBJ2-1, with 13 nucleotides matching TRBD2. The ends lost 1 base at V and 7 bases at J; junction bases unmatched: 1. This CDR3 is built from 15 residues. Germline loops: CDR1 SGHVS, CDR2 FQNEAQ. CDR3 residues: CASSLGTSGGNEQFF. CDR3 bases: TGTGCCAGCAGCTTAGGGACTAGCGGGGGTAATGAGCAGTTCTTC.

This rearrangement joins TRBV5-1 to TRBJ2-3; 7 nucleotides match TRBD2. The CDR3 runs to 15 residues. Trimming took 7 bases from V and 1 from J; bases not matched to a gene: 9. The V gene's germline CDR1 is SGHRS and CDR2 YFSETQ. The DNA of the CDR3 is TGCGCCAGCCGCCTCCTAGCGGAGCGCACAGATACGCAGTATTTT. It codes for CASRLLAERTDTQYF.

The V and J genes are TRBV20-1 and TRBJ2-3; D is unclear. This CDR3 comprises 10 residues. CDR1 is DFQATT and CDR2 is SNEGSKA in the germline V gene (reference sequence). Trimming cost V 5 bases and J 3 bases, with 3 bases left between them. The CDR3 DNA is TGCAGTGCTTCAACAGATACGCAGTATTTT. Protein product: CSASTDTQYF.

The CDR3 protein is CASSVDTAGGTQYF. The CDR3 DNA is TGTGCCAGCAGCGTAGACACGGCGGGTGGGACCCAGTACTTC. The rearrangement links TRBV9 to TRBJ2-5; a possible D gene is TRBD2 (5 bases). Germline CDR1 is SGDLS and CDR2 is YYNGEE. Trimming shortened V by 0 bases and J by 7 bases, and 13 bases separated the two germline ends. This CDR3 has 14 residues. Combining the CDR3 with reference TRBV9 and TRBJ2-5 gives the whole variable domain DSGVTQTPKHLITATGQRVTLRCSPRSGDLSVYWYQQSLDQGLQFLIQYYNGEERAKGNILERFSAQQFPDLHSELNLSSLELGDSALYFCASSVDTAGGTQYFGPGTRLLVL.